This T cell receptor (beta chain) was retrieved from a study of T cell responses to AZD1222 COVID-19 vaccine. Profiling relied on immunoSEQ multiplex PCR, and the TCRdb table lists in-frame clones only, not all of them. This sample has 95,000 to 100,000 clones, with around 84% found just once. In its sample, this clone was seen a few times. The target antigen is unknown. The germline V gene encodes CDR1 LNHNV and CDR2 YYDKDF (reference sequence). V shed 1 base and J shed 4 bases, with 14 bases lying between them. This CDR3 comprises 16 residues. General study findings and limits: Across the whole spike, CD4 TCRs peaked at regions 160-218 and 743-854. Reportedly, nearly half of unique spike TCRs recognized epitopes outside B.1.351/B.1.1.7 mutations. Only a handful of AZD1222 recipients were seropositive at baseline. White British donors predominated, females outnumbered males, and clonal diversity was possibly underestimated.

The chain carries TRBV15 and TRBJ1-3; the D gene is possibly TRBD1 (5 bases). Sequenced material: peripheral blood, taken on day 0 of AZD1222 vaccination. The sequence derives from an adult in good health. As DNA, the CDR3 is TGTGCCACCAGCAGAGTTCGGGGGGAAGGAGGAAACACCATATATTTT. Its protein is CATSRVRGEGGNTIYF.